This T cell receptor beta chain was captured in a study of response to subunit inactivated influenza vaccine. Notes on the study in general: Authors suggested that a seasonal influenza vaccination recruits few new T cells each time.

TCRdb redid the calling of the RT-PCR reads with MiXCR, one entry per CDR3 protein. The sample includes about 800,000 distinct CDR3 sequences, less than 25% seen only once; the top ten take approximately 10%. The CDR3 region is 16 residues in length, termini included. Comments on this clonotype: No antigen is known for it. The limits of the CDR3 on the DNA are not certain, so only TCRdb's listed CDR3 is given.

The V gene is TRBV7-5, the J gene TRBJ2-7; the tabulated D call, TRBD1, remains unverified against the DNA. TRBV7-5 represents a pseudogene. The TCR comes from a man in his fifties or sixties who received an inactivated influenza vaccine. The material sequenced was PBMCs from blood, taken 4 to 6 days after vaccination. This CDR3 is CISVSEAYPPLYEQYF.